These T cell receptor beta chains were read from a single sample in a study of blood T cell repertoires in COVID-19. TCRdb keeps only in-frame clones here, not all; method: immunoSEQ multiplex PCR. The sample records 150,000 to 200,000 clones, roughly nine tenths being singletons. The specimen sequenced was peripheral blood. All receptors derive from a man between 65 and 85 years old with active or convalescent COVID-19. The CDR3 runs from the conserved cysteine through the conserved F or W. A D gene is named only where the DNA matches it firmly. Clone size is shown for a subset of rows, as once, few, many or a class of expanded clone.

len	abundance	v_gene	d_gene	j_gene	CDR3aa	CDR3nt
12	few	TRBV2	NA	TRBJ1-2	CASSEASYGYTF	TGTGCCAGCAGTGAAGCGAGCTATGGCTACACCTTC
17	NA	TRBV7-8	TRBD1	TRBJ2-5	CASNTNRGRTARETQYF	TGTGCCAGCAACACCAACAGGGGGCGGACTGCTCGGGAGACCCAGTACTTC
19	once	TRBV27	NA	TRBJ1-6	CASSLKPTGEGGKGSPLHF	TGTGCCAGCAGTTTAAAACCAACTGGAGAAGGCGGGAAAGGCTCACCCCTCCACTTT
15	once	TRBV11-3	TRBD1	TRBJ1-1	CASSSNSGGNTEAFF	TGTGCCAGCAGCTCGAACTCAGGGGGCAACACTGAAGCTTTCTTT
16	NA	TRBV28	TRBD1	TRBJ1-6	CASRSTGGSYNSPLHF	TGTGCCAGCAGATCTACAGGGGGCTCCTATAATTCACCCCTCCACTTT
19	NA	TRBV7-6	TRBD2	TRBJ2-3	CASSLITGLAGGRTDTQYF	TGTGCCAGCAGCTTAATAACGGGACTAGCGGGAGGGAGGACAGATACGCAGTATTTT
16	NA	TRBV19	NA	TRBJ2-3	CASSMGQRESTDTQYF	TGTGCCAGTAGTATGGGACAGCGGGAGAGCACAGATACGCAGTATTTT
16	NA	TRBV30	TRBD2	TRBJ2-1	CAWSVHRSGRVDEQFF	TGTGCCTGGAGTGTACACCGCAGCGGGAGGGTGGATGAGCAGTTCTTC
13	NA	TRBV6-2/TRBV6-3	NA	TRBJ2-1	CASSLVSYNEQFF	TGTGCCAGCAGCCTCGTCTCCTACAATGAGCAGTTCTTC
15	NA	TRBV4-1	NA	TRBJ1-1	CASSQPSLMNTEAFF	TGCGCCAGCAGCCAACCTTCTCTTATGAACACTGAAGCTTTCTTT
12	NA	TRBV5-8	NA	TRBJ1-1	CASNPGGTEAFF	TGTGCCAGCAACCCGGGAGGCACTGAAGCTTTCTTT
17	NA	TRBV7-9	NA	TRBJ1-1	CASSQRAGPWVNTEAFF	TGTGCCAGCAGCCAGCGCGCAGGGCCATGGGTGAACACTGAAGCTTTCTTT
12	NA	TRBV20-1	NA	TRBJ2-7	CSASFLNYEQYF	TGCAGTGCTAGTTTCTTAAACTACGAGCAGTACTTC
12	NA	TRBV29-1	NA	TRBJ1-2	CSARPQGGGYTF	TGCAGCGCCCGGCCACAGGGTGGTGGCTACACCTTC
18	once	TRBV6-2/TRBV6-3	TRBD2	TRBJ2-2	CASSSTGLAGGPVGELFF	TGTGCCAGCAGTTCCACCGGACTAGCGGGAGGGCCGGTCGGGGAGCTGTTTTTT
15	NA	TRBV11-2	NA	TRBJ1-1	CASSSPGYMNTEAFF	TGTGCCAGCAGCTCCCCGGGTTATATGAACACTGAAGCTTTCTTT
17	once	TRBV19	TRBD2	TRBJ2-1	CASSTRLASGSQNEQFF	TGTGCCAGTAGTACACGGTTAGCTAGCGGGAGTCAGAATGAGCAGTTCTTC
13	NA	TRBV10-3	TRBD1	TRBJ2-1	CAITDRVGNEQFF	TGTGCCATCACTGACAGGGTTGGCAATGAGCAGTTCTTC
14	NA	TRBV5-5	TRBD1	TRBJ1-5	CASSLRQGIQPQHF	TGTGCCAGCAGCTTGCGACAGGGTATTCAGCCCCAGCATTTT
14	NA	TRBV20-1	NA	TRBJ1-1	CSASYGGMNTEAFF	TGCAGTGCTAGTTACGGGGGGATGAACACTGAAGCTTTCTTT
15	NA	TRBV6-2/TRBV6-3	TRBD1	TRBJ2-1	CASSDGTGEYNEQFF	TGTGCCAGCAGTGACGGGACAGGGGAATACAATGAGCAGTTCTTC
14	NA	TRBV7-8	NA	TRBJ1-3	CASSFGSSGNTIYF	TGTGCCAGCAGCTTCGGGAGCTCTGGAAACACCATATATTTT
16	once	TRBV18	NA	TRBJ1-3	CASSPPNRPSGNTIYF	TGTGCCAGCTCACCACCGAACAGGCCCTCTGGAAACACCATATATTTT
16	NA	TRBV10-2	NA	TRBJ2-7	CASTNILGAESYEQYF	TGCGCCAGCACTAATATCCTAGGGGCGGAATCCTACGAGCAGTACTTC
15	NA	TRBV7-8	TRBD1	TRBJ2-5	CASSLGQGALETQYF	TGTGCCAGCAGCTTAGGACAGGGGGCATTAGAGACCCAGTACTTC
13	few	TRBV5-4	NA	TRBJ1-2	CASSLSGNYGYTF	TGTGCCAGCAGCTTGAGCGGGAACTATGGCTACACCTTC
13	NA	TRBV7-9	TRBD2	TRBJ2-5	CASSSPGGETQYF	TGTGCCAGCAGCTCCCCCGGGGGGGAGACCCAGTACTTC
12	NA	TRBV4-3	NA	TRBJ2-7	CASSRGHYEQYF	TGCGCCAGCAGCCGCGGACACTACGAGCAGTACTTC
11	NA	TRBV5-1	NA	TRBJ2-3	CASSRGDTQYF	TGCGCCAGCAGCAGGGGAGATACGCAGTATTTT
16	NA	TRBV29-1	NA	TRBJ2-1	CSVEMAGNGRAHEQFF	TGCAGCGTTGAGATGGCGGGGAACGGTCGGGCACACGAGCAGTTCTTC
11	once	TRBV20-1	TRBD2	TRBJ2-1	CSARTSGQQFF	TGCAGTGCGAGGACTAGCGGGCAGCAGTTCTTC
18	NA	TRBV30	NA	TRBJ1-6	CAWSVPWGASIGPSPLHF	TGTGCCTGGAGTGTACCGTGGGGAGCAAGTATAGGACCTTCACCCCTCCACTTT
11	NA	TRBV27	NA	TRBJ2-7	CASVGGYEQYF	TGTGCCAGCGTGGGGGGTTACGAGCAGTACTTC
15	NA	TRBV11-2	TRBD2	TRBJ2-1	CASRRLAGPFNEQFF	TGTGCCAGCAGGCGACTAGCGGGGCCGTTCAATGAGCAGTTCTTC
15	NA	TRBV6-2/TRBV6-3	NA	TRBJ2-7	CASTDSWTQNYEQYF	TGTGCCAGCACTGACTCTTGGACACAAAACTACGAGCAGTACTTC
15	once	TRBV19	NA	TRBJ1-1	CASSISAGSMAEAFF	TGTGCCAGTAGTATATCAGCAGGCAGTATGGCTGAAGCTTTCTTT
13	NA	TRBV4-1	NA	TRBJ2-2	CASSRGHTGELFF	TGCGCCAGCAGCCGGGGCCACACCGGGGAGCTGTTTTTT
17	NA	TRBV5-6	TRBD1	TRBJ2-2	CASSLERGRRGTGELFF	TGTGCCAGCAGCTTGGAGAGGGGGCGACGGGGCACCGGGGAGCTGTTTTTT
14	few	TRBV24-1	NA	TRBJ1-5	CATSGANSNQPQHF	TGTGCCACCAGTGGGGCGAATAGCAATCAGCCCCAGCATTTT
16	few	TRBV6-2/TRBV6-3	NA	TRBJ2-4	CASSSIAMLAKNIQYF	TGTGCCAGCAGTTCGATAGCTATGCTGGCCAAAAACATTCAGTACTTC
16	NA	TRBV3-1/TRBV3-2	NA	TRBJ1-6	CASSPTGQGYDSPLHF	TGTGCCAGCAGCCCTACAGGGCAGGGCTATGATTCACCCCTCCACTTT
14	NA	TRBV3-1/TRBV3-2	TRBD1	TRBJ2-7	CASSRRQGAGEQYF	TGTGCCAGCAGCCGCCGACAGGGGGCTGGCGAGCAGTACTTC
13	NA	TRBV27	TRBD1	TRBJ1-2	CASSADRVGGYTF	TGTGCCAGCAGTGCTGACAGGGTGGGTGGCTACACCTTC
14	NA	TRBV2	TRBD1	TRBJ1-2	CASRSQGVTDGYTF	TGTGCCAGCAGATCACAGGGGGTTACTGACGGCTACACCTTC
15	NA	TRBV5-1	TRBD1	TRBJ1-1	CASSFGQGARTEAFF	TGCGCCAGCAGTTTTGGCCAGGGGGCTCGGACTGAAGCTTTCTTT